Shown below are 4 T cell receptor beta chains from a single sample sequenced in a study of T cell responses to AZD1222 COVID-19 vaccine. Profiling relied on immunoSEQ multiplex PCR, and the TCRdb table lists in-frame clones only, not all of them. The sample holds under 150,000 clones, 90% seen once. Sequences were derived from peripheral blood, sampled 28 days after the second AZD1222 dose. These receptors were obtained from an adult who received the AZD1222 COVID-19 vaccine.

This clone showed up just once. The genes are TRBV21-1 and TRBJ1-1. TRBV21-1 is given as a pseudogene. The CDR3 extends over 14 amino acids. CDR3 DNA: TGTGCCAGCGAAAGCCCAGGCAGGAGGACTGAAGCTTTCTTT. This codes for CASESPGRRTEAFF.

In DNA, the CDR3 is TGTGCCAGCTCACCACGGGGCTACGAGCAGTACTTC. Its translation: CASSPRGYEQYF. The chain has TRBV18 and TRBJ2-7; no firm D call. CDR3 length: 12 amino acids. With 1 base removed from V and 3 bases from J, the gap between germline ends came to 4 bases. CDR1 is KGHSH and CDR2 is LQKENI in the germline V gene.

This chain uses TRBV19 with TRBJ1-3; D ambiguous. CDR1 and CDR2 (germline): LNHDA, SQIVND (reference sequence). This CDR3 is 14 amino acids long. V lost 3 bases, J lost 9 bases, and 15 bases lay in between. The CDR3 DNA sequence: TGTGCCAGTAGTATGGACGACCCAGGAGGCACCATATATTTT. Translating gives CASSMDDPGGTIYF.

The rearrangement uses TRBV2 and TRBJ2-4, with TRBD2 identical over 7 bases. CDR1 and CDR2 from the germline V gene are SNHLY and FYNNEI. Trimming took 4 bases from V and 7 from J; bases not matched to a gene: 13. The CDR3 runs 16 residues. CDR3 in amino acids: CASSGGPSGWGNIQYF. CDR3 sequence (DNA): TGTGCCAGCAGTGGAGGCCCTAGCGGTTGGGGGAACATTCAGTACTTC.